Each of the 18 T cell receptor beta chains below was sequenced from the same sample in a study of T cell changes during pregnancy in multiple sclerosis. Produced via immunoSEQ multiplex PCR; TCRdb's table is partial and in-frame only. The data show tens of thousands of clones, with 92% seen just once and 0.55% to 0.85% held by the top ten. Sequencing used CD4+ T cells from peripheral blood mononuclear cells, obtained in the first trimester of pregnancy. The source of these receptors is a female donor with multiple sclerosis, enrolled in a pregnancy study.

The gene calls are TRBV4-1 and TRBJ2-7; 12 positions match TRBD1. CDR1 is MGHRA and CDR2 is YSYEKL in the germline V gene. V trimming: 2 bases; J trimming: 5 bases; junction bases outside the gene matches: 10. This CDR3 is 17 amino acids long. CDR3 loop: CASSQTDLGTGGHEQYF. The CDR3, as DNA: TGCGCCAGCAGCCAAACCGACCTTGGGACAGGGGGCCACGAGCAGTACTTC.

This chain uses TRBV2 with TRBJ2-1; 8 bases map to TRBD2. The V gene end was trimmed by 2 bases and the J gene end by 6 bases; junction bases not matched to a gene: 6. The CDR3 covers 15 residues. CDR1 and CDR2 from the germline V gene are SNHLY and FYNNEI. Written as DNA, the CDR3 is TGTGCCAGCAGTGAAAATAGCGGGATCCTCAATGAGCAGTTCTTC. It specifies CASSENSGILNEQFF.

This sequence joins TRBV2 and TRBJ1-2, with D possibly being TRBD1 (6 bases). The germline V gene encodes CDR1 SNHLY and CDR2 FYNNEI. Trimming removed 8 bases at V and 8 bases at J, with 18 bases between. This CDR3 has 13 amino acids. The CDR3 sequence: CASFLRGAQGYTF. The CDR3 bases are TGTGCCAGCTTTTTACGGGGGGCCCAAGGCTACACCTTC.

This clone was seen just once. CDR3 sequence (DNA): TGTGCCAGCAGCGTAGCCTTCCCAGGTGAGCAGTTCTTC. Amino acids: CASSVAFPGEQFF. The chain recombines TRBV9 with TRBJ2-1; D uncertain. Trimming removed 0 bases from V and 9 bases from J, with 10 bases in between. Germline values: CDR1 SGDLS, CDR2 YYNGEE. The CDR3 runs to 13 residues.

The V call is TRBV5-4, the J call TRBJ1-2, with D perhaps TRBD1 (6 bases). CDR1 SGHNT and CDR2 YYREEE come from the germline V gene (reference sequence). This CDR3 is built from 14 residues. The V end was cut by 4 bases, the J end by 0 bases, with 10 bases between. Here the CDR3 reads CASSPGQSNYGYTF. The CDR3 DNA is TGTGCCAGCAGCCCTGGACAGTCTAACTATGGCTACACCTTC.

The genes are TRBV20-1 and TRBJ2-3, with D unclear. V was trimmed by 3 bases and J by 2 bases, leaving 3 bases between them. Germline V gives CDR1 DFQATT, CDR2 SNEGSKA (reference sequence). The CDR3 is 11 amino acids. DNA of the CDR3: TGCAGTGCTAGCATCACAGATACGCAGTATTTT. Residues: CSASITDTQYF.

CDR3 protein: CASSAETRLTGELFF. Written as DNA, the CDR3 is TGTGCCAGCAGCGCCGAGACTAGATTGACCGGGGAGCTGTTTTTT. V usage is TRBV9 and J usage is TRBJ2-2; D possibly corresponds to TRBD2 (6 bases). V lost 3 bases and J lost 5, with 14 bases in between. The CDR3 has 15 amino acids. Germline V CDR1 and CDR2: SGDLS, YYNGEE.

V usage is TRBV5-1 and J usage is TRBJ2-1; the match to TRBD2 covers 7 bases. This CDR3 is built from 13 residues. CDR1 and CDR2 from the germline V gene are SGHRS and YFSETQ. V was clipped by 0 bases and J by 8 bases; unmatched bases: 2. The CDR3 DNA reads TGCGCCAGCAGCTTGGGACTAGCCGATGAGCAGTTCTTC. Amino acids: CASSLGLADEQFF. The complete variable domain, with remaining parts taken from reference TRBV5-1 and TRBJ2-1, reads KAGVTQTPRYLIKTRGQQVTLSCSPISGHRSVSWYQQTPGQGLQFLFEYFSETQRNKGNFPGRFSGRQFSNSRSEMNVSTLELGDSALYLCASSLGLADEQFFGPGTRLTVL.

The chain links TRBV7-2 to TRBJ2-1; 13 bases are a match to TRBD2. J gave up 10 bases and V 3 bases, and 6 bases lay outside the gene matches. CDR1 SGHTA and CDR2 FQGNSA come from the germline V gene. There are 15 residues in the CDR3. CDR3 protein: CASSFGLAGVDEQFF. The DNA for the CDR3 is TGTGCCAGCAGCTTCGGACTAGCGGGAGTTGACGAGCAGTTCTTC.

V is TRBV7-9 and J is TRBJ1-4; tentative D call: TRBD1 (6 bases). The V end was cut by 5 bases, the J end by 6 bases, with 16 bases between. CDR3 size: 15 residues. Germline V gives CDR1 SEHNR, CDR2 FQNEAQ (reference sequence). In DNA form, the CDR3 reads TGTGCCAGCAGCCCCCCCCAGGGGTTGGATGAAAAACTGTTTTTT. Translating it yields CASSPPQGLDEKLFF.

V is TRBV29-1 and J is TRBJ2-3, with D maybe TRBD2 (6 bases). V shed 4 bases and J shed 6 bases, with 11 bases lying between them. This CDR3 spans 12 amino acids. Germline assignment: CDR1 SQVTM and CDR2 ANQGSEA. CDR3 DNA sequence: TGCAGCGTTGTTCCCGGAGGGGATACGCAGTATTTT. It codes for CSVVPGGDTQYF.

The CDR3 spells CASSSGTGVNQPQHF. Here the CDR3 DNA reads TGCGCCAGCAGCTCCGGGACAGGGGTAAATCAGCCCCAGCATTTT. V is TRBV5-1 and J is TRBJ1-5, with 10 bases aligning to TRBD1. V was pared by 3 bases and J by 4 bases, with 4 bases of the junction left unmatched. Germline V gene data show CDR1 as SGHRS and CDR2 as YFSETQ. CDR3 size: 15 residues. Combining the CDR3 with reference TRBV5-1 and TRBJ1-5 gives the whole variable domain KAGVTQTPRYLIKTRGQQVTLSCSPISGHRSVSWYQQTPGQGLQFLFEYFSETQRNKGNFPGRFSGRQFSNSRSEMNVSTLELGDSALYLCASSSGTGVNQPQHFGDGTRLSIL.

V and J are TRBV30 and TRBJ1-4, with D hard to call. Germline values: CDR1 GTSNPN, CDR2 SVGIG (reference sequence). CDR3 size: 13 residues. The V gene lost 0 bases and the J gene lost 6 bases, with 8 bases spanning the gap. The CDR3 spells CAWSVRVDEKLFF. CDR3 nucleotide sequence: TGTGCCTGGAGTGTACGGGTTGATGAAAAACTGTTTTTT.

This chain links TRBV21-1 with TRBJ1-1. TRBV21-1 is recorded as a pseudogene. The CDR3 has 15 amino acids. DNA of the CDR3: TGTGCCAGCAGCAAACCGATTCCGGGGAAGACTGAAGCTTTCTTT. It yields the protein CASSKPIPGKTEAFF.

The V call is TRBV28, the J call TRBJ1-2; 9 positions match TRBD1. The ends lost 2 bases at V and 8 bases at J; junction bases unmatched: 6. The length of the CDR3 is 14 residues. Germline V CDR1 and CDR2: MDHEN, SYDVKM. CDR3: CASSLPDRGGGYTF. For the CDR3, the DNA is TGTGCCAGCAGTTTACCAGACAGGGGGGGCGGCTACACCTTC.

V is TRBV6-1 and J is TRBJ2-1, with 11 positions matching TRBD2. The V gene's germline CDR1 is MNHNS and CDR2 SASEGT. This CDR3 is built from 17 residues. V was clipped by 4 bases and J by 0 bases; unmatched bases: 5. The CDR3: CASSALAGVISYNEQFF. Written as DNA, the CDR3 is TGTGCCAGCAGTGCACTAGCGGGAGTTATCTCCTACAATGAGCAGTTCTTC.

The chain links TRBV6-1 to TRBJ2-7; 7 nucleotides agree with TRBD2. This CDR3 is built from 13 residues. Trimming removed 8 bases from V and 1 base from J; junction bases left unmatched: 5. Germline values: CDR1 MNHNS, CDR2 SASEGT. As DNA, the CDR3 is TGTGCCAGCGCCCGGCGGGAGTCCTACGAGCAGTACTTC. It yields the protein CASARRESYEQYF.

This clone was recorded once. The chain combines TRBV28 with TRBJ2-3; the D is unclear. The CDR3 length is 13 residues. Germline lookup yields CDR1 MDHEN and CDR2 SYDVKM. The V gene lost 5 bases and the J gene lost 0 bases, with 6 bases spanning the gap. The CDR3 DNA sequence: TGTGCCAGCAGTCTTGAGAGCACAGATACGCAGTATTTT. Protein: CASSLESTDTQYF. The variable domain in full, completed from reference TRBV28 and TRBJ2-3, reads DVKVTQSSRYLVKRTGEKVFLECVQDMDHENMFWYRQDPGLGLRLIYFSYDVKMKEKGDIPEGYSVSREKKERFSLILESASTNQTSMYLCASSLESTDTQYFGPGTRLTVL.